Presented here are 32 T cell receptor beta chains from one specimen sequenced in a study of blood T cells in healthy people across ages. Primed by a sample-barcoded 5' primer and a J-beta primer mix, a second PCR proceeded for about 7 to 12 cycles. TCRdb redid the calling of the 5' RACE reads with MiXCR, one entry per CDR3 protein. In the table there are 1.5 million or so distinct CDR3 sequences, 40% to 45% of which are singletons. The sequencing sample was made of blood. The source is a woman aged 18-29 years in good health.

This chain connects TRBV5-1 to TRBJ2-1, with 12 bases that match TRBD2. In germline, CDR1 is SGHRS, CDR2 YFSETQ. Germline trimming cut 0 bases from V and 6 bases from J; bases unmatched to any gene: 4. The CDR3 spans 16 residues. CDR3 sequence: CASSLDLAGGRNEQFF. In DNA, the CDR3 is TGCGCCAGCAGCTTGGATCTAGCGGGAGGGCGCAATGAGCAGTTCTTC.

V usage is TRBV12-3 or TRBV12-4 and J usage is TRBJ2-7; D uncertain. The CDR3 contains 13 residues. The V end lost 6 bases, the J end lost 5 bases, and 14 bases lay between the germline ends. The CDR3 coding sequence is TGTGCCAGCAGCCCCTTACAGCTTGACGAGCAGTACTTC. This codes for CASSPLQLDEQYF.

The chain joins TRBV30 to TRBJ2-3; a possible D gene is TRBD1 (5 bases). Germline V gene sequence: CDR1 GTSNPN, CDR2 SVGIG (reference sequence). This CDR3 has 14 amino acids. The germline V and J ends were trimmed by 4 bases and 2 bases, with 13 bases remaining between them. The CDR3 reads CAWTKDRFTDTQYF. CDR3 nucleotides: TGTGCCTGGACCAAAGACAGATTCACAGATACGCAGTATTTT.

The table lists this clonotype with a few counts. The chain carries TRBV28 and TRBJ2-1; a weak D match, TRBD2 (6 bases). Germline assignment: CDR1 MDHEN and CDR2 SYDVKM. Trimming removed 7 bases from V and 7 bases from J, with 17 bases in between. The CDR3 consists of 14 residues. CDR3 loop: CASISPGLRNEQFF. The CDR3 bases are TGTGCCAGCATTTCACCGGGACTCCGAAATGAGCAGTTCTTC.

The V and J genes are TRBV29-1 and TRBJ1-2; TRBD1 is a possible D gene (5 bases). Germline CDR1 is SQVTM and CDR2 is ANQGSEA. V was trimmed by 4 bases and J by 2 bases, leaving 14 bases between them. The CDR3 sequence is 14 residues long. The CDR3 nucleotides read TGCAGCGTTGTGGGCGACAGCAGCAACTATGGCTACACCTTC. It yields the protein CSVVGDSSNYGYTF.

This clonotype is a singleton in its sample. Germline and junction disagree at one end, which may indicate a read error. The rearrangement joins TRBV29-1 to TRBJ2-7; no reliable D call. Germline V lookup: CDR1 SQVTM, CDR2 ANQGSEA. The CDR3 has 11 residues. The CDR3 DNA reads TGCAGCGTTCGGTCCCCCTACGAGCGGTACTTC. Its protein is CSVRSPYERYF.

This chain joins TRBV7-9 and TRBJ2-1; D might be TRBD1 (6 bases). Germline CDR1 and CDR2: SEHNR and FQNEAQ (reference sequence). V was pared by 4 bases and J by 2 bases, with 12 bases between. This CDR3 is built from 15 residues. CDR3 sequence (DNA): TGTGCCAGCAGCTACGAGGGGGTTACCTACAATGAGCAGTTCTTC. Amino acids: CASSYEGVTYNEQFF. Complete variable domain (other parts from reference TRBV7-9 and TRBJ2-1): DTGVSQNPRHKITKRGQNVTFRCDPISEHNRLYWYRQTLGQGPEFLTYFQNEAQLEKSRLLSDRFSAERPKGSFSTLEIQRTEQGDSAMYLCASSYEGVTYNEQFFGPGTRLTVL.

The chain joins TRBV6-6 to TRBJ1-3; D gene ambiguous. V dropped 0 bases and J dropped 0 bases, with 9 bases sitting between them. This CDR3 has 16 residues. Germline CDR1 is MNHNY and CDR2 is SVGAGI (reference sequence). CDR3 nucleotide sequence: TGTGCCAGCAGTTACTCAACCAGTCGCTCTGGAAACACCATATATTTT. As protein: CASSYSTSRSGNTIYF.

The chain has TRBV6-2 or TRBV6-3 and TRBJ2-5; D remains unclear. The J call is uncertain, as TRBJ2-7 better fits the DNA end. Germline V gives CDR1 MNHEY, CDR2 SVGEGT. The CDR3 extends over 15 amino acids. The CDR3 spells CASSYVRRQTYEQYF. For the CDR3, the DNA is TGTGCCAGCAGTTACGTAAGAAGGCAAACCTACGAGCAGTACTTC.

In its sample, this clonotype was seen a few times. The chain combines TRBV20-1 with TRBJ2-5; TRBD2 might be the D (5 bases). Deletions cut 2 bases from V and 7 bases from J, with 11 bases between. The length of the CDR3 is 12 residues. Germline V gene sequence: CDR1 DFQATT, CDR2 SNEGSKA (reference sequence). The chain's CDR3 is CSARTAVGTQYF. CDR3 coding DNA: TGCAGTGCTAGAACAGCGGTAGGGACCCAGTACTTC.

The chain links TRBV20-1 to TRBJ2-1; D unclear. CDR3 size: 11 residues. V lost 8 bases, J lost 8 bases, and 13 bases lay in between. Germline lookup yields CDR1 DFQATT and CDR2 SNEGSKA (reference sequence). The CDR3 spells CSRRVIDEQFF. CDR3 nucleotides: TGCAGTCGAAGGGTTATAGATGAGCAGTTCTTC.

This clonotype was found many times. The chain combines TRBV12-3 or TRBV12-4 with TRBJ2-1, with 10 bases fitting TRBD2. V trimming: 5 bases; J trimming: 9 bases; junction bases outside the gene matches: 13. This CDR3 is built from 16 residues. The CDR3 protein is CASSRQLAGPLSEQFF. CDR3 in DNA: TGTGCCAGCAGTCGCCAACTAGCGGGGCCCCTCTCTGAGCAGTTCTTC.

This chain links TRBV20-1 with TRBJ1-6; D might be TRBD1 (6 bases). This CDR3 has 15 amino acids. Germline CDR1 DFQATT, CDR2 SNEGSKA (reference sequence). The V end lost 7 bases, the J end lost 0 bases, and 13 bases lay between the germline ends. In DNA, the CDR3 is TGCAGTGTCGCAGACAGGAGCTCCTATAATTCACCCCTCCACTTT. Protein sequence: CSVADRSSYNSPLHF.

In this sample, this clonotype turned up once. The rearrangement joins TRBV5-1 to TRBJ2-7; D not resolved. The CDR3 has 13 residues. The V gene lost 7 bases and the J gene lost 7 bases, with 18 bases spanning the gap. CDR1 is SGHRS and CDR2 is YFSETQ in the germline V gene. In DNA, the CDR3 is TGCGCCAGCGGGATTAGTGGCGGACGGGAGCAGTACTTC. Translating gives CASGISGGREQYF.

The chain recombines TRBV9 with TRBJ2-1, with 15 bases aligning to TRBD2. The length of the CDR3 is 16 residues. The V segment lost 3 bases and the J segment 7 bases; nucleotides outside the gene matches: 5. The germline V gene has CDR1 SGDLS and CDR2 YYNGEE. The CDR3 nucleotides are TGTGCCAGCAGCGCCCGGACTAGCGGGAGGGCAAATGAGCAGTTCTTC. This codes for CASSARTSGRANEQFF.

The V call is TRBV12-3 or TRBV12-4, the J call TRBJ1-6; D is ambiguous. The CDR3 runs 13 residues. Trimming removed 5 bases from V and 7 bases from J, with 9 bases in between. CDR3 region: CASSPTVNSPLHF. For the CDR3, the DNA is TGTGCCAGCAGTCCGACGGTAAATTCACCCCTCCACTTT.

The CDR3 coding sequence is TGCGCCAGCAGCCAAGAAAAGGGAGTCACTGAAGCTTTCTTT. Its translation: CASSQEKGVTEAFF. The genes are TRBV4-3 and TRBJ1-1; D is unresolved. The germline CDR1 and CDR2 sequences are LGHNA and YSLEER. The length of the CDR3 is 14 residues. Between the trimmed V and J ends, which lost 0 bases and 4 bases, there was a span of 9 bases.

This clonotype turned up a few times. The J gene is TRBJ2-7, the V gene TRBV3-1; D gene ambiguous. Germline V gene lookup returns CDR1 LGHDT and CDR2 YNNKEL (reference sequence). V dropped 5 bases and J dropped 5 bases, with 13 bases sitting between them. The CDR3 is 13 amino acids. The CDR3 DNA is TGTGCCAGCAGCGAAATCCCAAACAACGAGCAGTACTTC. This codes for CASSEIPNNEQYF.

The chain combines TRBV12-5 with TRBJ2-1; possibly TRBD1 for D (5 bases). This CDR3 contains 15 residues. V was clipped by 8 bases and J by 7 bases, with 21 bases between them. CDR1 and CDR2 from the germline V gene are LGHNT and FRNRAP. In DNA form, the CDR3 reads TGTGCTAGTAGTTCACCTCCGCAGGGTTGGAATGAGCAGTTCTTC. This encodes CASSSPPQGWNEQFF.

This clonotype was detected a few times. The chain employs TRBV9 and TRBJ2-3; 7 positions match TRBD2. With V trimmed by 0 bases and J by 1 base, 5 bases remained unmatched. Germline CDR1 reads SGDLS; CDR2 reads YYNGEE. This CDR3 spans 16 amino acids. The CDR3 coding sequence is TGTGCCAGCAGCGTAGGATGGGGAGGGGGCACAGATACGCAGTATTTT. Translation gives CASSVGWGGGTDTQYF.

The chain is built from TRBV29-1 and TRBJ1-2; D is perhaps TRBD1 (5 bases). The CDR3 is 12 residues long. CDR1 is SQVTM, CDR2 ANQGSEA, per germline. Trimming took 4 bases from V and 2 from J, leaving 8 bases between them. DNA of the CDR3: TGCAGCGTTGTTGGGGCGAACTATGGCTACACCTTC. Encoded protein: CSVVGANYGYTF.

As to this clonotype: The junction and the germline gene differ at one end; a read error may be behind it. The genes are TRBV7-8 and TRBJ1-4; perhaps TRBD1 as D (5 bases). CDR1 is SGHVS and CDR2 is FQNEAQ in the germline V gene. CDR3 length: 16 residues. CDR3 sequence: CVSSSRTPATNEKLFF. The CDR3 DNA reads TGTGTCAGCAGCTCTCGGACACCTGCAACTAATGAAAAACTGTTTTTT.

This chain connects TRBV7-9 to TRBJ1-2; D not certain. Germline CDR1 reads SEHNR; CDR2 reads FQNEAQ (reference sequence). Trimming cost V 3 bases and J 7 bases, with 6 bases left between them. The CDR3 contains 11 residues. CDR3 sequence: CASSLTSGYTF. In nucleotides, the CDR3 is TGTGCCAGCAGCTTGACGAGTGGCTACACCTTC.

V is TRBV7-9 and J is TRBJ2-7; D might be TRBD2 (7 bases). V lost 5 bases and J lost 1, with 21 bases in between. Germline loops: CDR1 SEHNR, CDR2 FQNEAQ (reference sequence). The CDR3 is made up of 17 amino acids. The CDR3 coding sequence is TGTGCCAGCAGCCCAAGACTAACGCGGGGGCCATCCTACGAGCAGTACTTC. Translating it yields CASSPRLTRGPSYEQYF.

The V gene is TRBV29-1, the J gene TRBJ2-5; 11 positions agree with TRBD2. Per the germline V gene, CDR1 is SQVTM and CDR2 is ANQGSEA. Germline trimming cut 2 bases from V and 5 bases from J; bases unmatched to any gene: 4. This CDR3 comprises 14 residues. In nucleotides, the CDR3 is TGCAGCGTTGAACCTAGCGGGAGGTTGGAGACCCAGTACTTC. Its protein product is CSVEPSGRLETQYF.

V and J are TRBV7-2 and TRBJ1-6; D is unresolved. Germline CDR1 reads SGHTA; CDR2 reads FQGNSA. Between the trimmed V and J ends, which lost 7 bases and 6 bases, there was a span of 10 bases. The CDR3 length is 13 residues. DNA for the CDR3: TGTGCCAGCAACGCCGTCCGTAATTCACCCCTCCACTTT. Its translation is CASNAVRNSPLHF.

This clonotype was found a few times. V usage is TRBV4-3 and J usage is TRBJ2-7, with 7 bases fitting TRBD1. V shed 2 bases and J 7 bases; nucleotides not matched to a gene: 14. CDR1 is LGHNA, CDR2 YSLEER, per germline. The CDR3 consists of 16 residues. The CDR3 DNA follows: TGCGCCAGCAGCCAAACCTCCTGGGTAGGGGGCAATGAGCAGTACTTC. It yields the protein CASSQTSWVGGNEQYF.

The chain uses TRBV5-6 and TRBJ1-2; possible D gene TRBD1, 5 bases. Trimming pared 3 bases from V and 0 bases from J, leaving 18 bases between. CDR1 and CDR2 (germline): SGHDT, YYEEEE. The CDR3 runs to 17 residues. The CDR3: CASSWVGIGQANYGYTF. DNA for the CDR3: TGTGCCAGCAGCTGGGTGGGGATAGGACAAGCTAACTATGGCTACACCTTC.

The chain combines TRBV20-1 with TRBJ2-1; TRBD1 aligns across 9 bases. V trimming: 4 bases; J trimming: 4 bases; junction bases outside the gene matches: 11. Per the germline V gene, CDR1 is DFQATT and CDR2 is SNEGSKA (reference sequence). The CDR3 contains 16 residues. CDR3 amino acids: CSAKTGTGFTYNEQFF. As DNA, the CDR3 is TGCAGTGCTAAAACCGGGACAGGGTTTACTTACAATGAGCAGTTCTTC.

This clonotype was detected a few times. The CDR3 DNA follows: TGTGCCAGCAGTTACTCGATCCGAGGGACTAACTATGGCTACACCTTC. This encodes CASSYSIRGTNYGYTF. The chain links TRBV6-6 to TRBJ1-2; D is uncertain. The CDR3 covers 16 residues. V was cut by 0 bases and J by 0 bases, with 11 bases left in between. CDR1 and CDR2 from the germline V gene are MNHNY and SVGAGI (reference sequence).

The chain has TRBV7-2 and TRBJ2-7; 8 bases match TRBD2. Trimming at V came to 5 bases and at J to 3 bases, leaving 18 bases not matched to a gene. The CDR3 is 18 amino acids. Germline values: CDR1 SGHTA, CDR2 FQGNSA. CDR3 nucleotide sequence: TGTGCCAGCAGCGGAATGCGGGCCCGGGCTAGCGGGTTCTACGAGCAGTACTTC. Protein product: CASSGMRARASGFYEQYF.

This clonotype has a handful of counts. This chain's CDR3 is CASCHRVPDNEQYF. The DNA for the CDR3 is TGTGCCAGTTGCCACAGGGTGCCCGACAATGAGCAGTACTTC. The rearrangement uses TRBV6-2 or TRBV6-3 and TRBJ2-5; possible D gene TRBD1, 6 bases. Deletions cut 9 bases from V and 11 bases from J, with 25 bases between. The CDR3 is made up of 14 amino acids. Germline assignment: CDR1 MNHEY and CDR2 SVGEGT.